This is a list of T cell receptor beta chains from one sample in a study of shared clonotypes between healthy human individuals. Measured with immunoSEQ multiplex PCR; TCRdb has only the in-frame clones, and not every one. The sample lists 2 million to 2.5 million clones; approximately 93% were seen once. Sample: naive CD4+ T cells from PBMCs. The receptors shown here come from a man aged 18 to 35 in good health. Some clones in this sample may be carry-over from other donors' samples. Both conserved end residues are part of each CDR3. The order of the fields is clone size, V gene, J gene, D gene, CDR3 protein, CDR3 DNA. D genes are given only for firm matches. Clone sizes are given selectively: once, few, many, or a class where the clone is expanded.

clone_size: once
v_call: TRBV19
j_call: TRBJ1-2
d_call: TRBD1
cdr3_aa: CASSIPRGRNYGYTF
cdr3_nt: TGTGCCAGTAGTATCCCCAGGGGGCGAAACTATGGCTACACCTTC

clone_size: NA
v_call: TRBV28
j_call: TRBJ2-3
d_call: NA
cdr3_aa: CASSGFSRDTQYF
cdr3_nt: TGTGCCAGCAGCGGATTTAGCCGGGATACGCAGTATTTT

clone_size: NA
v_call: TRBV30
j_call: TRBJ2-3
d_call: TRBD2
cdr3_aa: CAWRRGLAGATDTQYF
cdr3_nt: TGTGCCTGGAGGCGGGGACTAGCGGGAGCGACAGATACGCAGTATTTT

clone_size: few
v_call: TRBV28
j_call: TRBJ1-1
d_call: NA
cdr3_aa: CATQGNTEAFF
cdr3_nt: TGTGCCACCCAGGGGAACACTGAAGCTTTCTTT

clone_size: NA
v_call: TRBV11-2
j_call: TRBJ2-7
d_call: NA
cdr3_aa: CASSLDRGSWRYEQYF
cdr3_nt: TGTGCCAGCAGCTTAGATAGGGGTAGTTGGCGCTACGAGCAGTACTTC

clone_size: NA
v_call: TRBV5-1
j_call: TRBJ2-6
d_call: NA
cdr3_aa: CASTPAGPFSGANVLTF
cdr3_nt: TGCGCCAGCACACCCGCGGGGCCCTTCTCTGGGGCCAACGTCCTGACTTTC

clone_size: once
v_call: TRBV5-1
j_call: TRBJ2-1
d_call: NA
cdr3_aa: CASSLGQNYNEQFF
cdr3_nt: TGCGCCAGCAGCTTGGGTCAGAACTACAATGAGCAGTTCTTC

clone_size: NA
v_call: TRBV10-2
j_call: TRBJ2-3
d_call: NA
cdr3_aa: CASSRDRPSTDTQYF
cdr3_nt: TGCGCCAGCAGCCGCGACAGACCTAGCACAGATACGCAGTATTTT

clone_size: NA
v_call: TRBV7-9
j_call: TRBJ2-3
d_call: TRBD2
cdr3_aa: CASSPQLAGWPGTQYF
cdr3_nt: TGTGCCAGCAGCCCCCAACTAGCGGGTTGGCCGGGTACGCAGTATTTT

clone_size: NA
v_call: TRBV19
j_call: TRBJ2-1
d_call: NA
cdr3_aa: CASKRTDGTNEQFF
cdr3_nt: TGTGCCAGTAAAAGGACCGACGGAACCAATGAGCAGTTCTTC

clone_size: NA
v_call: TRBV7-2
j_call: TRBJ2-5
d_call: NA
cdr3_aa: CASSLPRRDKRNQETQYF
cdr3_nt: TGTGCCAGCAGCTTACCACGAAGGGATAAACGGAACCAAGAGACCCAGTACTTC

clone_size: NA
v_call: TRBV9
j_call: TRBJ1-3
d_call: NA
cdr3_aa: CASSPTDGNTIYF
cdr3_nt: TGTGCCAGCAGCCCAACCGACGGAAACACCATATATTTT

clone_size: NA
v_call: TRBV18
j_call: TRBJ2-2
d_call: NA
cdr3_aa: CASSPDSLTGELFF
cdr3_nt: TGTGCCAGCTCACCCGACAGCCTCACCGGGGAGCTGTTTTTT

clone_size: few
v_call: TRBV7-9
j_call: TRBJ1-4
d_call: NA
cdr3_aa: CAGGDTEKLFF
cdr3_nt: TGTGCCGGCGGAGACACGGAAAAACTGTTTTTT

clone_size: NA
v_call: TRBV28
j_call: TRBJ2-7
d_call: NA
cdr3_aa: CASSFTGRVYF
cdr3_nt: TGTGCCAGCAGTTTTACAGGCAGGGTTTACTTC

clone_size: NA
v_call: TRBV5-3
j_call: TRBJ2-6
d_call: TRBD1
cdr3_aa: CARSPITGAARSGANVLTF
cdr3_nt: TGTGCCAGAAGCCCGATAACAGGGGCCGCCCGCTCTGGGGCCAACGTCCTGACTTTC

clone_size: NA
v_call: TRBV7-2
j_call: TRBJ2-1
d_call: TRBD1
cdr3_aa: CASSGDRGTYNEQFF
cdr3_nt: TGTGCCAGCAGCGGGGACAGGGGGACCTACAATGAGCAGTTCTTC

clone_size: NA
v_call: TRBV5-6
j_call: TRBJ2-5
d_call: NA
cdr3_aa: CASSAGETQYF
cdr3_nt: TGTGCCAGCAGCGCGGGAGAGACCCAGTACTTC

clone_size: NA
v_call: TRBV5-1
j_call: TRBJ2-6
d_call: NA
cdr3_aa: CASSPDGASGANVLTF
cdr3_nt: TGCGCCAGCAGCCCCGACGGGGCGTCTGGGGCCAACGTCCTGACTTTC